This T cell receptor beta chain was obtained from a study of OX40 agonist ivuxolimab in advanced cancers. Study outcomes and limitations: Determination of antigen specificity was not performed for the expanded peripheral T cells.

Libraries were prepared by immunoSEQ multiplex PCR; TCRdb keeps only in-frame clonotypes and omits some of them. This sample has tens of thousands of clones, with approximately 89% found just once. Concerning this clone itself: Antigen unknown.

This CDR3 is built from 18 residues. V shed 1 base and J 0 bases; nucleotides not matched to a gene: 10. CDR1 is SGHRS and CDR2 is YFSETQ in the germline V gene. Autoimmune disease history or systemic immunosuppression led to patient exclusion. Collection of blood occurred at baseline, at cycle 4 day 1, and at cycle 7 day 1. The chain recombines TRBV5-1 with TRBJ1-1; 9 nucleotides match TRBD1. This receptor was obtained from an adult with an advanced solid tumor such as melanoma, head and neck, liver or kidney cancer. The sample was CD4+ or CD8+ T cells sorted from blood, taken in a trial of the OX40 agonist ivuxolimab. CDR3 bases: TGCGCCAGCAGCTTGAGGGCCCCGGGACAGGGTATGAACACTGAAGCTTTCTTT. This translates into CASSLRAPGQGMNTEAFF.